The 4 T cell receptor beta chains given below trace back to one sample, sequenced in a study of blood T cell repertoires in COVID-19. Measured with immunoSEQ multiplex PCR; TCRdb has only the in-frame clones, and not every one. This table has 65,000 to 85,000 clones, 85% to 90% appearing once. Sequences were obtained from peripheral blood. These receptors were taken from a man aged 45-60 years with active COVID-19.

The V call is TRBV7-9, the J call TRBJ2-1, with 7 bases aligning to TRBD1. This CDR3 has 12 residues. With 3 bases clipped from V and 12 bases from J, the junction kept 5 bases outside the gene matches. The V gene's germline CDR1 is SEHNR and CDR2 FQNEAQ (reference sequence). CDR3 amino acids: CASSFTGVGQFF. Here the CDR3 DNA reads TGTGCCAGCAGCTTCACAGGGGTCGGGCAGTTCTTC.

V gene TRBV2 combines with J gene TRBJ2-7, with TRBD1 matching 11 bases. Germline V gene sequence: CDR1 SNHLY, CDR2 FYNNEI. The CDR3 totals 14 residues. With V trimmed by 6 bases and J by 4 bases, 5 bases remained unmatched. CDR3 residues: CASSPGQGVYEQYF. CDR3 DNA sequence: TGTGCCAGCAGCCCGGGACAGGGGGTGTACGAGCAGTACTTC.

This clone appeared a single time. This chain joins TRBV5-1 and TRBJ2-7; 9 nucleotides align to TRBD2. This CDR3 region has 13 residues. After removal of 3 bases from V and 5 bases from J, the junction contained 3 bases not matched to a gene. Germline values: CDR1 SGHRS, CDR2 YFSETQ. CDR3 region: CASSWTSDHEQYF. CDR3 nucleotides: TGCGCCAGCAGCTGGACTAGCGACCACGAGCAGTACTTC. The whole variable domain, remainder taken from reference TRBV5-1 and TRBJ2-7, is KAGVTQTPRYLIKTRGQQVTLSCSPISGHRSVSWYQQTPGQGLQFLFEYFSETQRNKGNFPGRFSGRQFSNSRSEMNVSTLELGDSALYLCASSWTSDHEQYFGPGTRLTVT.

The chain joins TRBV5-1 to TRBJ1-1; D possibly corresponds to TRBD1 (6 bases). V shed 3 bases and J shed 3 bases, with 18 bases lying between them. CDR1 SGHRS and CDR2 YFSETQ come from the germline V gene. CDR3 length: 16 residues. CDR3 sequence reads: CASSYGRRGTHTEAFF. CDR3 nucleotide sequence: TGCGCCAGCAGCTACGGGAGGAGGGGGACTCACACTGAAGCTTTCTTT.